This TCR beta chain is drawn from a study of T cell responses to AZD1222 COVID-19 vaccine. Study information: Both about-4-week and about-12-week second-dose recipients were combined.

This CDR3 spans 12 amino acids. Trimming stripped 8 bases from V and 11 bases from J, with 18 bases between. Germline assignment: CDR1 MNHEY and CDR2 SVGAGI. Here immunoSEQ multiplex PCR was the method, and the copy in TCRdb shows in-frame clones only, minus some. The sample records roughly 180,000 clones, around 87% being singletons. In this sample, this clone turned up a few times. Sequenced here: peripheral blood, sampled on day 0 of AZD1222 vaccination. The chain couples TRBV6-5 to TRBJ1-1; D remains unclear. The origin of this receptor is an adult in good health. DNA of the CDR3: TGTGCCAGCGAAGGGTCCTACGGGGTTGCTTTCTTT. This sequence encodes CASEGSYGVAFF.